One and the same sample provided the 8 T cell receptor beta chains below, sequenced in a study of CD4 T cells in relation to SARS-CoV-2 and coronaviruses. What these receptors recognize is not known. Clones were read by immunoSEQ multiplex PCR, and TCRdb kept only the in-frame ones, dropping some. The data show about 39,000 clones, approximately 80% seen once. Sequences were obtained from memory CD4+ T cells from PBMCs, cultured in vitro. These receptors were collected from an adult with COVID-19.

This clone has just one count. This chain uses TRBV7-3 with TRBJ2-1; 14 nucleotides line up with TRBD2. The CDR3 consists of 15 residues. Germline assignment: CDR1 SGHTA and CDR2 FQGTGA. V gave up 4 bases and J gave up 8 bases; unmatched junction bases: 4. CDR3: CASSSRGLAGDEQFF. CDR3 nucleotides: TGTGCCAGCAGCTCCAGGGGACTAGCGGGAGATGAGCAGTTCTTC.

This clone was detected only once. The CDR3: CASGSGSSLGETQYF. The CDR3 coding sequence is TGCGCCAGCGGTAGCGGGAGCTCCCTCGGAGAGACCCAGTACTTC. The rearrangement joins TRBV5-1 to TRBJ2-5; 9 positions match TRBD2. Germline CDR1 is SGHRS and CDR2 is YFSETQ. There are 15 residues in the CDR3. With V trimmed by 7 bases and J by 4 bases, 11 bases remained unmatched.

The chain joins TRBV5-5 to TRBJ1-1; no reliable D call. Trimming shortened V by 1 base and J by 0 bases, and 10 bases separated the two germline ends. Germline V gene sequence: CDR1 SGHKS, CDR2 YYEKEE (reference sequence). The CDR3 is 15 residues long. The CDR3 reads CASSLWVAVNTEAFF. The CDR3 DNA is TGTGCCAGCAGCTTGTGGGTAGCGGTGAACACTGAAGCTTTCTTT. Using reference TRBV5-5 and TRBJ1-1 for the parts outside the CDR3, the full variable domain is DAGVTQSPTHLIKTRGQQVTLRCSPISGHKSVSWYQQVLGQGPQFIFQYYEKEERGRGNFPDRFSARQFPNYSSELNVNALLLGDSALYLCASSLWVAVNTEAFFGQGTRLTVV.

The chain joins TRBV7-2 to TRBJ2-5; D not resolved. The CDR3 extends over 14 amino acids. CDR1 is SGHTA, CDR2 FQGNSA, per germline. Trimming pared 3 bases from V and 5 bases from J, leaving 13 bases between. The CDR3 protein is CASSLLSGKETQYF. The CDR3 DNA follows: TGTGCCAGCAGCTTGCTCTCCGGAAAGGAGACCCAGTACTTC.

The chain has TRBV14 and TRBJ2-3; 11 bases align to TRBD2. The CDR3 totals 16 residues. With V trimmed by 6 bases and J by 6 bases, 11 bases remained unmatched. Germline CDR1 SGHDN, CDR2 FVKESK. The CDR3 loop is CASRRTSGRPTDTQYF. The CDR3 coding sequence is TGTGCCAGCAGGCGAACTAGCGGGAGACCCACGGATACGCAGTATTTT.

The chain employs TRBV7-8 and TRBJ1-1; D gene unclear. This CDR3 spans 15 amino acids. CDR1 is SGHVS, CDR2 FQNEAQ, per germline. V dropped 1 base and J dropped 2 bases, with 11 bases sitting between them. The CDR3 reads CASSLDSRANTEAFF. The CDR3 nucleotides read TGTGCCAGCAGCTTAGACTCTAGAGCAAACACTGAAGCTTTCTTT.

V and J are TRBV28 and TRBJ1-3; perhaps TRBD1 as D (5 bases). The CDR3 loop spans 14 amino acids. Trimming removed 3 bases from V and 0 bases from J, with 6 bases in between. The germline CDR1 and CDR2 sequences are MDHEN and SYDVKM. Here the CDR3 reads CASSFGGSGNTIYF. The CDR3 nucleotides read TGTGCCAGCAGTTTTGGGGGCTCTGGAAACACCATATATTTT.

This clone appeared once. The chain combines TRBV28 with TRBJ1-3, with a possible D match to TRBD1 (5 bases). V gave up 6 bases and J gave up 8 bases, with 17 bases separating them. Germline CDR1 and CDR2: MDHEN and SYDVKM. CDR3 length: 14 amino acids. The CDR3 protein is CASRVKDGGYTIYF. The CDR3 nucleotides are TGTGCCAGCAGAGTAAAGGATGGGGGATACACCATATATTTT.